Here is one T cell receptor (beta chain) with its context. Its antigen is not yet known. No quality values exist for individual bases; no much larger clone is one base distant. This sample is drawn from a study of graft-versus-host responses after intestinal transplantation (dated by TCRdb to 2020 to 2022). Some background on the complete study: The transplants that recipients received were multivisceral, liver-intestinal, or isolated intestinal. The cohort enrolled under 25 intestinal transplant recipients including one retransplant, and 3 patients lacking pretransplant specimens were excluded. All recipients received anti-thymocyte globulin induction followed by maintenance tacrolimus and steroids for around 3 years. Donor T cell macrochimerism was defined as a peak of at least 4% donor T cells among recipient peripheral blood mononuclear cells. Alloreactive clones were identified by sequencing pre-transplant mixed lymphocyte reaction products and comparing these products with unstimulated pre-transplant donor and recipient T cells. Rather than being sequenced by the commercial service, samples from a few later patients were sequenced in-house on an Illumina MiSeq and processed with MiXCR. After intestinal transplantation, graft-versus-host and host-versus-graft alloreactive T cell clones were followed in the graft, circulation and bone marrow using bulk TCR-beta CDR3 sequencing. Overall study outcomes, separate from this receptor: Patients with donor T cell macrochimerism had high GvH to HvG T cell clonal ratios in their allografts. Early after transplant, peak levels of circulating GvH clones were associated with declines in HvG clones. The relatively low number and heterogeneity of intestinal transplant patients limited the conclusions. GvH clones were detected in recipient bone marrow, and some of these GvH clones were observed earlier in ileal mucosa or blood, consistent with an intestinal mucosal origin.

Library preparation employed the immunoSEQ multiplex PCR assay. For most patients, genomic DNA was subjected to high-throughput TCR-beta CDR3 sequencing by Adaptive Biotechnologies. The authors processed their data as follows. TCR sequencing data for some 19 patients were retrieved from Adaptive's ImmunoSEQ software; a few other patients were processed with MiXCR and VDJtools. CDR3 nucleotide sequences shared between donor and recipient were removed because their origin could not be assigned. To be classed as alloreactive, a clone needed at least 2-fold expansion over unstimulated cells and a minimum CFSE-low frequency of 0.002% (template counts) or 0.001% (read counts). Mappable clones were those detected in sequenced pre-transplant spleen, lymph node, or MLR CFSE-low populations of the donor or recipient. The cumulative frequency of alloreactive clones was calculated as a percentage of all sequences, weighted by copy number. TCRdb took this table from immuneACCESS and kept in-frame rearrangements with V and J called. Such tables lack part of the clones; where checked against another copy, unresolved V genes explain under half of the gap, and the rest is unexplained. D and trimming come from the DNA, and the V and J calls and clone size come from that table. The sample table shows 77,000 or so clones, and around 93% are seen once. The leading ten clones occupy around 0.69% of the sample.

Blood samples were collected up to 4 times in the first month after transplant and then at least monthly when available. The receptor was isolated from a human patient who received an intestinal transplant, so some T cells may come from the graft donor. The sample was PBMCs, taken 98 days after intestinal transplantation.

DNA sequence: TGCGCCAGCAGCCGTGTTCAGGGGGCTTCCTACGAGCAGTACTTC. Its protein is CASSRVQGASYEQYF. The chain couples TRBV5-1 to TRBJ2-7, and 8 junctional nucleotides match TRBD1. The CDR3 has 15 amino acids, counting the end cysteine and phenylalanine. The retained sequence is limited to the CDR3, 45 bases, with the frame set at the first base. Reading the germline V gene gives CDR1 SGHRS and CDR2 YFSETQ. Relative to germline, V is missing 4 bases and J is missing 1 base, with 7 bases of the junction outside any gene match.